This T cell receptor (beta chain) was identified during a study of T cell responses to AZD1222 COVID-19 vaccine. General observations from the study: Repertoires were collected only later (after the peak T cell response had occurred). Variant regions that are unmutated are reportedly the target of nearly half of spike-specific TCRs. The study found vaccine-associated CD4 TCRs spanning spike, dominant at 160-218 and 743-854. Donor demographics were predominantly white British with a female majority; clonal diversity may be underestimated.

Generated by immunoSEQ multiplex PCR, the TCRdb table keeps only in-frame clones and is missing some. The top ten hold around 3.1% of the sample, which has around 130,000 clones, 75% to 90% seen once. A single count supports this clone. Its target is not known. Trimming pared 3 bases from V and 7 bases from J, leaving 4 bases between. The CDR3 runs to 12 residues. The source was peripheral blood, collected on day 0 of AZD1222 vaccination. The receptor was isolated from an adult in good health. The chain is built from TRBV12-3 or TRBV12-4 and TRBJ1-6; D gene ambiguous. In DNA, the CDR3 is TGTGCCAGCAGTTTTGGGAATTCACCCCTCCACTTT. Translation: CASSFGNSPLHF.